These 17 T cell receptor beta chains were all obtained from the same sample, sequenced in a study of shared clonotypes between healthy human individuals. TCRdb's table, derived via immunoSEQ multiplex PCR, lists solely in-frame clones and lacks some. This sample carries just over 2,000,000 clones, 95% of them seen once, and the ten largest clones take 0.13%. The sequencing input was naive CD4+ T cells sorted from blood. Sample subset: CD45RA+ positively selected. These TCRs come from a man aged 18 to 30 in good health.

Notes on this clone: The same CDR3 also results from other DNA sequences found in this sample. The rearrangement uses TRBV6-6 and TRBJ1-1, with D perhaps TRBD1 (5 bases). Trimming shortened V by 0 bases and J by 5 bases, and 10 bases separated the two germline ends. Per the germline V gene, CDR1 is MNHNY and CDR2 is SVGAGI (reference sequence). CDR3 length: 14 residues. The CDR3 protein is CASSYSRGGTEAFF. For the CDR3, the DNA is TGTGCCAGCAGTTACTCGAGGGGCGGGACTGAAGCTTTCTTT.

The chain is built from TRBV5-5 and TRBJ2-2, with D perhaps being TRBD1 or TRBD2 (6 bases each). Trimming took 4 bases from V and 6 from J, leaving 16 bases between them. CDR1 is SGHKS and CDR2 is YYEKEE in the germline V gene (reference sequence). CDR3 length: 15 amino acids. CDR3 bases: TGTGCCAGCAGCCCCTCGGCAGGGGAGGCCGGGGAGCTGTTTTTT. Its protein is CASSPSAGEAGELFF.

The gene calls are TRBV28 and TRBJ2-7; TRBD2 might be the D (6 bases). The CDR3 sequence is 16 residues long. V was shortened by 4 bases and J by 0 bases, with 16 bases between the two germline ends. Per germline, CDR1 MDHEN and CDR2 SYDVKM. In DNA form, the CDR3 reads TGTGCCAGCAGTTATAAAGCGGGCGAAAGCTCCTACGAGCAGTACTTC. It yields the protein CASSYKAGESSYEQYF.

CDR3 nucleotide sequence: TGTGCCAGCTCACCCCTAAGCGGGACTAGTACAAAAGAGACCCAGTACTTC. Translating gives CASSPLSGTSTKETQYF. The J gene is TRBJ2-5, the V gene TRBV18, with TRBD2 identical over 8 bases. This CDR3 is built from 17 residues. Trimming took 3 bases from V and 3 from J; bases not matched to a gene: 12. CDR1 is KGHSH, CDR2 LQKENI, per germline.

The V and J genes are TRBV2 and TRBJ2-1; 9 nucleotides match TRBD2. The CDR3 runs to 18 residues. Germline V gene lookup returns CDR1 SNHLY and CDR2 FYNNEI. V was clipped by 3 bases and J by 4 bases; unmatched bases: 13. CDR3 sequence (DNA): TGTGCCAGCAGTGACGTTGTATGGCGGGAGGGGATTTACAATGAGCAGTTCTTC. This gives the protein CASSDVVWREGIYNEQFF.

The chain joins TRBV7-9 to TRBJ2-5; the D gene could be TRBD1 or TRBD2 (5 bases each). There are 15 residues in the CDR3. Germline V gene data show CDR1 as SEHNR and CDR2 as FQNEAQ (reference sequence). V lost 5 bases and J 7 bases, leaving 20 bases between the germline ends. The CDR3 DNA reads TGTGCCAGCAGCCCAACGGGGCGCGCTGCCGGGACCCAGTACTTC. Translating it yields CASSPTGRAAGTQYF.

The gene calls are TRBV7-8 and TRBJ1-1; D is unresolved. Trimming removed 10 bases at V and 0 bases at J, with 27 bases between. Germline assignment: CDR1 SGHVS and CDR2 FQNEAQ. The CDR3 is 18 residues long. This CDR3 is CATSGHDQEGRVNTEAFF. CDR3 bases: TGTGCCACGAGCGGGCACGACCAAGAGGGTCGTGTGAACACTGAAGCTTTCTTT.

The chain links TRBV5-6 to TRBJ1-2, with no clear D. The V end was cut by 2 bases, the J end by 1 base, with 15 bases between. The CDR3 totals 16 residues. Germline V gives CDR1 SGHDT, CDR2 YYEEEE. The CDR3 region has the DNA TGTGCCAGCAGCTTCGCCGATCTCTTAGTTAACTATGGCTACACCTTC. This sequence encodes CASSFADLLVNYGYTF.

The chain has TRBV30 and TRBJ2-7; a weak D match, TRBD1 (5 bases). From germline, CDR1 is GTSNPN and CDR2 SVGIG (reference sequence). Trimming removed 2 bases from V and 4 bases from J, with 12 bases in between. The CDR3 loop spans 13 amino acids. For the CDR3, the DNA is TGTGCCTGGAGTTGGTCAGACAGATACGAGCAGTACTTC. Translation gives CAWSWSDRYEQYF.

CDR3 DNA: TGTGCCAGCAGCATCGGTGGTAGCGGGGGGGCCAAAGATACGCAGTATTTT. Translation gives CASSIGGSGGAKDTQYF. This sequence joins TRBV5-4 and TRBJ2-3; 11 positions agree with TRBD2. This CDR3 region has 17 residues. Trimming took 4 bases from V and 5 from J; bases not matched to a gene: 12. CDR1 is SGHNT, CDR2 YYREEE, per germline (reference sequence).

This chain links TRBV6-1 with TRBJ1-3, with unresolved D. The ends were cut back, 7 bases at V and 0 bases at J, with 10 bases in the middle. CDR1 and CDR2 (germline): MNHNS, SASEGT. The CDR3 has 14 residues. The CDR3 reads CASTRLHSGNTIYF. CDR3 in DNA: TGTGCCAGCACACGTCTCCACTCTGGAAACACCATATATTTT.

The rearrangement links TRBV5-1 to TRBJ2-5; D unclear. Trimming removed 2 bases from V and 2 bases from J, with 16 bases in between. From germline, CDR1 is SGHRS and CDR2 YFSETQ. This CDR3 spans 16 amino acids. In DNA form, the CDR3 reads TGCGCCAGCAGCTTTTCCTCTAGAGCGAAGCAAGAGACCCAGTACTTC. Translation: CASSFSSRAKQETQYF.

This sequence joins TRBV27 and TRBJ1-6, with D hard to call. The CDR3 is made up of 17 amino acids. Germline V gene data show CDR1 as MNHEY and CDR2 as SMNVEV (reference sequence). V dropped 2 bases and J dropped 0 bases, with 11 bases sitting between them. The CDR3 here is CASSLSSESSYNSPLHF. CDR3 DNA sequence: TGTGCCAGCAGTTTAAGTTCTGAGAGCTCCTATAATTCACCCCTCCACTTT.

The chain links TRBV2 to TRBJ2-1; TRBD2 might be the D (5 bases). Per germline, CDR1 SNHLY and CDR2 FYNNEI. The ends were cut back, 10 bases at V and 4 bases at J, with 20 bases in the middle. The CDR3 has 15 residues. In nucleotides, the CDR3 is TGTGCCAAAAGCAGAAGGGAGAGTTTATACAATGAGCAGTTCTTC. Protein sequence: CAKSRRESLYNEQFF.

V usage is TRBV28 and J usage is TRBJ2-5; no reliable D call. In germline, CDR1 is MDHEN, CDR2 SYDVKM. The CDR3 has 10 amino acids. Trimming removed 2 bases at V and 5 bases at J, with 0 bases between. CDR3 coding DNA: TGTGCCAGCAGTTTAGAGACCCAGTACTTC. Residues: CASSLETQYF.

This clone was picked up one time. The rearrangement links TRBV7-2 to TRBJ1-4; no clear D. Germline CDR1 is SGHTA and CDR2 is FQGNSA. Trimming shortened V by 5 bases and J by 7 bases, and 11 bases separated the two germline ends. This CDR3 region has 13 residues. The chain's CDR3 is CASSAGSFEKLFF. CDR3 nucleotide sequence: TGTGCCAGCAGCGCGGGGTCATTTGAAAAACTGTTTTTT.

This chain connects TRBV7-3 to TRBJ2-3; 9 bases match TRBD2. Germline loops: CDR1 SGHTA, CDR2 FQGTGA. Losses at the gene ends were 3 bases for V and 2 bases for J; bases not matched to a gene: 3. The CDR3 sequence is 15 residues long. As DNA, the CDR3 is TGTGCCAGCAGCTTCAGCGGGGGGCTCACAGATACGCAGTATTTT. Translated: CASSFSGGLTDTQYF.